One sample yielded the 10 T cell receptor beta chains listed below, sequenced in a study of cytomegalovirus exposure and HLA in healthy donors. Vbeta (60) and Jbeta (13) primers were used in the PCR. TCRdb's table, derived via immunoSEQ multiplex PCR, lists solely in-frame clones and lacks some. In the table there are approximately 150,000 clones, roughly 80% of which are singletons. Sequenced material: PBMCs. These receptor sequences come from a male donor in good health and CMV-seronegative.

The chain couples TRBV5-4 to TRBJ1-4, with D tentatively TRBD1 (5 bases). The CDR3 loop spans 16 amino acids. V gave up 0 bases and J gave up 6 bases, with 15 bases separating them. Per the germline V gene, CDR1 is SGHNT and CDR2 is YYREEE (reference sequence). DNA of the CDR3: TGTGCCAGCAGCTTGGGTGGGGCAAGTAATGATGAAAAACTGTTTTTT. Translated: CASSLGGASNDEKLFF.

The genes are TRBV2 and TRBJ1-2, with D tentatively TRBD1 (5 bases). V lost 2 bases, J lost 4 bases, and 5 bases lay in between. Germline assignment: CDR1 SNHLY and CDR2 FYNNEI. This CDR3 region has 12 residues. The CDR3 DNA follows: TGTGCCAGCAGTGAACAGGGCTATGGCTACACCTTC. This sequence encodes CASSEQGYGYTF.

The chain is built from TRBV6-6 and TRBJ1-5, with D uncertain. Germline V gives CDR1 MNHNY, CDR2 SVGAGI (reference sequence). V was trimmed by 0 bases and J by 3 bases, leaving 6 bases between them. The CDR3 consists of 14 residues. DNA for the CDR3: TGTGCCAGCAGTTACTCGGAGAACAATCAGCCCCAGCATTTT. It translates to CASSYSENNQPQHF.

This rearrangement joins TRBV28 to TRBJ2-2; 10 nucleotides line up with TRBD1. The germline V gene has CDR1 MDHEN and CDR2 SYDVKM. CDR3 size: 15 residues. Unmatched junction bases numbered 9, after V lost 2 bases and J lost 12 bases. CDR3 protein: CASSLARTGGNQLFF. In DNA, the CDR3 is TGTGCCAGCAGTTTAGCCCGGACAGGGGGGAATCAGCTGTTTTTT. Full variable domain (rest looked up from reference TRBV28 and TRBJ2-2): DVKVTQSSRYLVKRTGEKVFLECVQDMDHENMFWYRQDPGLGLRLIYFSYDVKMKEKGDIPEGYSVSREKKERFSLILESASTNQTSMYLCASSLARTGGNQLFFGEGSRLTVL.

V and J are TRBV5-4 and TRBJ1-6; D might be TRBD1 (6 bases). V gave up 4 bases and J gave up 0 bases, with 8 bases separating them. The CDR3 loop spans 15 amino acids. Germline V gene lookup returns CDR1 SGHNT and CDR2 YYREEE (reference sequence). In DNA form, the CDR3 reads TGTGCCAGCAGCAGGGGGAGCTCCTATAATTCACCCCTCCACTTT. Translation gives CASSRGSSYNSPLHF. Based on the CDR3 plus reference TRBV5-4 and TRBJ1-6, the full variable domain is ETGVTQSPTHLIKTRGQQVTLRCSSQSGHNTVSWYQQALGQGPQFIFQYYREEENGRGNFPPRFSGLQFPNYSSELNVNALELDDSALYLCASSRGSSYNSPLHFGNGTRLTVT.

V gene TRBV6-6 combines with J gene TRBJ1-1; a possible D gene is TRBD1 (6 bases). V dropped 10 bases and J dropped 5 bases, with 14 bases sitting between them. Germline V lookup: CDR1 MNHNY, CDR2 SVGAGI (reference sequence). This CDR3 is built from 12 residues. DNA for the CDR3: TGTGCCACCGGAGGGGGGGGGACTGAAGCTTTCTTT. It specifies CATGGGGTEAFF.

This clone has a handful of counts. The V call is TRBV19, the J call TRBJ1-5; D not resolved. V shed 9 bases and J shed 0 bases, with 12 bases lying between them. The CDR3 extends over 14 amino acids. Germline values: CDR1 LNHDA, CDR2 SQIVND (reference sequence). The CDR3 reads CASRPRGSNQPQHF. CDR3 DNA: TGTGCCAGCCGACCCCGCGGTAGCAATCAGCCCCAGCATTTT.

The chain couples TRBV7-2 to TRBJ1-4, with 8 positions matching TRBD1. This CDR3 is built from 15 residues. Germline trimming cut 4 bases from V and 4 bases from J; bases unmatched to any gene: 5. CDR1 and CDR2 from the germline V gene are SGHTA and FQGNSA. CDR3 DNA sequence: TGTGCCAGCAGCTCCCGGACAGGGCTTAATGAAAAACTGTTTTTT. Protein: CASSSRTGLNEKLFF.

V gene TRBV5-6 combines with J gene TRBJ1-2; no reliable D call. Trimming shortened V by 1 base and J by 4 bases, and 8 bases separated the two germline ends. This CDR3 region has 13 residues. Germline V gives CDR1 SGHDT, CDR2 YYEEEE. DNA of the CDR3: TGTGCCAGCAGCTTGCACTCAACCTATGGCTACACCTTC. It codes for CASSLHSTYGYTF.

The gene calls are TRBV30 and TRBJ2-5; D perhaps matches TRBD1 (5 bases). Trimming cost V 2 bases and J 5 bases, with 18 bases left between them. Per germline, CDR1 GTSNPN and CDR2 SVGIG (reference sequence). The CDR3 has 15 residues. The CDR3 reads CAWSQGASGAETQYF. DNA for the CDR3: TGTGCCTGGAGTCAGGGCGCATCCGGAGCGGAGACCCAGTACTTC.